This note documents a single T cell receptor beta chain sequence. What it recognizes is unknown. TCRdb passed the RT-PCR reads through MiXCR, listing each CDR3 protein once. Of fewer than 550,000 distinct CDR3 sequences in the sample, roughly 25% were seen once. The germline V gene has CDR1 WNHNN and CDR2 SYGVQD (reference sequence). Trimming pared 10 bases from V and 8 bases from J, leaving 20 bases between. The CDR3 loop spans 14 amino acids. This record belongs to a study of response to subunit inactivated influenza vaccine. General study results and limits: That few new T cells are recruited by each seasonal influenza vaccination was the authors' suggestion.

J is TRBJ2-2 and V is TRBV10-1, with D perhaps TRBD2 (7 bases). This sample comprised CD4+ T cells sorted from PBMCs, obtained 4 to 6 days after vaccination. This clonotype was sampled from a man aged 50 to 60 who received an inactivated influenza vaccine. The CDR3, as DNA: TGCGCCACCCGAGGCACCGGGGGGCAAGGGGAGCTGTTTTTT. It specifies CATRGTGGQGELFF.